These 20 T cell receptor beta chains share one sample of origin, sequenced in a study of cytomegalovirus exposure and HLA in healthy donors. Libraries were prepared by immunoSEQ multiplex PCR; TCRdb keeps only in-frame clonotypes and omits some of them. The sample has under 150,000 clones, around 90% seen once; the top ten hold 6.5% to 8.5%. Sequencing used PBMCs. The receptors were gathered from a woman between 18 and 29 years old in good health and CMV-seropositive.

This sequence joins TRBV5-1 and TRBJ1-3; unclear D gene. Germline-derived CDR1 and CDR2 are SGHRS and YFSETQ. V was trimmed by 0 bases and J by 7 bases, leaving 14 bases between them. The CDR3 has 15 residues. The chain's CDR3 is CASSLAWGAGNTIYF. The CDR3 nucleotides are TGCGCCAGCAGCTTGGCCTGGGGAGCCGGGAACACCATATATTTT.

The chain has TRBV4-2 and TRBJ1-1; maybe TRBD1 (5 bases). The germline V and J ends were trimmed by 0 bases and 4 bases, with 12 bases remaining between them. From germline, CDR1 is LGHNA and CDR2 YNFKEQ. The CDR3 spans 15 residues. Here the CDR3 reads CASSQERRGLTEAFF. The CDR3 coding sequence is TGTGCCAGCAGCCAAGAACGGAGGGGACTCACTGAAGCTTTCTTT.

This clone was observed a few times. V gene TRBV28 combines with J gene TRBJ1-2, with a tentative D call TRBD1 (5 bases). The germline V gene encodes CDR1 MDHEN and CDR2 SYDVKM. This CDR3 comprises 11 residues. V was clipped by 11 bases and J by 7 bases, with 14 bases between them. In nucleotides, the CDR3 is TGTGCCTCTGAGGTCGGGGGTGGCTACACCTTC. Protein sequence: CASEVGGGYTF.

This clone was seen a few times. The rearrangement uses TRBV30 and TRBJ1-2; tentatively, D is TRBD1 (5 bases). The CDR3 is 12 amino acids. Trimming removed 8 bases from V and 5 bases from J, with 15 bases in between. The germline V gene encodes CDR1 GTSNPN and CDR2 SVGIG (reference sequence). DNA for the CDR3: TGTGCCAGAATCAGGGCCGATTATGGCTACACCTTC. This translates into CARIRADYGYTF. Looking up the rest from reference TRBV30 and TRBJ1-2 gives the full variable domain: SQTIHQWPATLVQPVGSPLSLECTVEGTSNPNLYWYRQAAGRGLQLLFYSVGIGQISSEVPQNLSASRPQDRQFILSSKKLLLSDSGFYLCARIRADYGYTFGSGTRLTVV.

On this clone itself: A read error may account for a junction end that differs from germline. The rearrangement joins TRBV7-9 to TRBJ1-6; perhaps TRBD1 as D (6 bases). Germline V gene data show CDR1 as SEHNR and CDR2 as FQNEAQ (reference sequence). The CDR3 length is 13 residues. The CDR3 region is CSCGGQNNSPLHF. The CDR3 nucleotides read TGCTCGTGCGGGGGGCAGAACAATTCACCCCTCCACTTT.

The gene calls are TRBV6-1 and TRBJ1-5, with a weak D call TRBD1 (5 bases). Trimming took off 6 bases at V and 0 bases at J, with 12 bases between the two ends. The CDR3 loop spans 15 amino acids. From germline, CDR1 is MNHNS and CDR2 SASEGT. DNA for the CDR3: TGTGCCAGCAGGGGGGGAGAAGCTAGCAATCAGCCCCAGCATTTT. This sequence encodes CASRGGEASNQPQHF.

The rearrangement joins TRBV13 to TRBJ2-3; a weak D match, TRBD1 (5 bases). CDR1 and CDR2 from the germline V gene are PRHDT and FYEKMQ (reference sequence). The V gene lost 2 bases and the J gene lost 6 bases, with 15 bases spanning the gap. This CDR3 is built from 15 residues. CDR3 protein: CASSLRNRFADTQYF. The CDR3 bases are TGTGCCAGCAGCTTACGTAACAGGTTTGCCGATACGCAGTATTTT. Complete variable domain (other parts from reference TRBV13 and TRBJ2-3): AAGVIQSPRHLIKEKRETATLKCYPIPRHDTVYWYQQGPGQDPQFLISFYEKMQSDKGSIPDRFSAQQFSDYHSELNMSSLELGDSALYFCASSLRNRFADTQYFGPGTRLTVL.

The rearrangement uses TRBV10-2 and TRBJ2-3, with 11 bases that match TRBD2. The CDR3 contains 14 residues. Germline V gene lookup returns CDR1 WSHSY and CDR2 SAAADI. V was clipped by 6 bases and J by 6 bases; unmatched bases: 5. The CDR3 region is CASRRLAGTDTQYF. Written as DNA, the CDR3 is TGCGCCAGCAGACGACTAGCGGGGACGGATACGCAGTATTTT.

V gene TRBV15 combines with J gene TRBJ1-1; possible D gene TRBD1, 5 bases. Germline V CDR1 and CDR2: LNHNV, YYDKDF (reference sequence). V was clipped by 5 bases and J by 3 bases, with 13 bases between them. This CDR3 is 14 amino acids long. The CDR3: CATSSGGGDTEAFF. The DNA for the CDR3 is TGTGCCACCAGCTCGGGGGGTGGGGACACTGAAGCTTTCTTT.

V gene TRBV27 combines with J gene TRBJ2-1, with 7 bases lining up with TRBD2. Germline V lookup: CDR1 MNHEY, CDR2 SMNVEV (reference sequence). The CDR3 runs 18 residues. Unmatched junction bases numbered 9, after V lost 1 base and J lost 0 bases. This chain's CDR3 is CASSLLRSWGGSYNEQFF. In DNA, the CDR3 is TGTGCCAGCAGTTTATTGCGGTCCTGGGGGGGCTCCTACAATGAGCAGTTCTTC.

The J gene is TRBJ1-6, the V gene TRBV9; D may be TRBD1 (6 bases). V lost 4 bases and J 10 bases, leaving 18 bases between the germline ends. This CDR3 contains 15 residues. CDR1 is SGDLS, CDR2 YYNGEE, per germline. The CDR3 DNA sequence: TGTGCCAGCAGCCCAGGCGGGGGCGAGGGATCACCCCTCCACTTT. This gives the protein CASSPGGGEGSPLHF. Together with reference TRBV9 and TRBJ1-6, the CDR3 gives the full variable domain: DSGVTQTPKHLITATGQRVTLRCSPRSGDLSVYWYQQSLDQGLQFLIQYYNGEERAKGNILERFSAQQFPDLHSELNLSSLELGDSALYFCASSPGGGEGSPLHFGNGTRLTVT.

The chain employs TRBV29-1 and TRBJ2-1; possible D gene TRBD1, 6 bases. Germline V gives CDR1 SQVTM, CDR2 ANQGSEA. V lost 7 bases, J lost 8 bases, and 24 bases lay in between. CDR3 length equals 15 residues. CDR3 in DNA: TGCAGCGCCAACAAACAGGGAAGAGGTAGCGATGAGCAGTTCTTC. Its protein is CSANKQGRGSDEQFF.

The V and J genes are TRBV9 and TRBJ2-1; the D gene is possibly TRBD1 (6 bases). The germline gives CDR1 SGDLS, CDR2 YYNGEE. CDR3 size: 14 residues. The V gene lost 3 bases and the J gene lost 8 bases, with 15 bases spanning the gap. The CDR3 bases are TGTGCCAGCAGCGGCCGGGACACCTCTTATGAGCAGTTCTTC. It yields the protein CASSGRDTSYEQFF.

The chain links TRBV6-1 to TRBJ1-1; maybe TRBD1 (6 bases). CDR1 and CDR2 (germline): MNHNS, SASEGT. The length of the CDR3 is 12 residues. V gave up 3 bases and J gave up 12 bases, with 14 bases separating them. The CDR3 DNA reads TGTGCCAGCAGTGAGATCCGGGACAACCCTTTCTTT. It encodes CASSEIRDNPFF.

The CDR3, as DNA: TGTGCCAGCAGCTTAGCGGCCCCGGGGACCGGGGAGCTGTTTTTT. Its protein is CASSLAAPGTGELFF. This rearrangement joins TRBV9 to TRBJ2-2; TRBD2 is a possible D gene (6 bases). CDR1 and CDR2 from the germline V gene are SGDLS and YYNGEE. The CDR3 runs 15 residues. V lost 4 bases to trimming and J lost 5 bases, with 15 bases between them.

V gene TRBV11-2 combines with J gene TRBJ2-2, with TRBD2 matching over 7 bases. J lost 2 bases, V lost 3 bases, and 9 bases had no gene match. Germline assignment: CDR1 SGHAT and CDR2 FQNNGV. The CDR3 runs to 17 residues. The CDR3 bases are TGTGCCAGCAGCTTTCGGTTAGGGACTACCAACACCGGGGAGCTGTTTTTT. Residues: CASSFRLGTTNTGELFF.

Only one count was recorded for this clone. The CDR3 reads CASSLGGGRVSGNTIYF. The CDR3 DNA follows: TGTGCCAGCAGCTTGGGCGGGGGCCGAGTCTCTGGAAACACCATATATTTT. V is TRBV5-4 and J is TRBJ1-3; a possible D gene is TRBD1 (6 bases). V gave up 0 bases and J gave up 0 bases, with 13 bases separating them. Germline V gene data show CDR1 as SGHNT and CDR2 as YYREEE (reference sequence). This CDR3 has 17 residues.

This rearrangement joins TRBV19 to TRBJ1-2; D is perhaps TRBD1 (6 bases). CDR3 size: 13 residues. The V gene lost 6 bases and the J gene lost 4 bases, with 12 bases spanning the gap. CDR1 LNHDA and CDR2 SQIVND come from the germline V gene (reference sequence). The CDR3 spells CASRRGRPYGYTF. CDR3 bases: TGTGCCAGTAGGCGGGGGCGCCCCTATGGCTACACCTTC.

The chain uses TRBV5-4 and TRBJ2-1; 8 nucleotides agree with TRBD1. The germline V gene has CDR1 SGHNT and CDR2 YYREEE (reference sequence). V lost 2 bases to trimming and J lost 2 bases; unmatched junction nucleotides: 3. There are 15 residues in the CDR3. CDR3 region: CASSLDRGTYNEQFF. Written as DNA, the CDR3 is TGTGCCAGCAGCTTAGACAGGGGAACCTACAATGAGCAGTTCTTC. Complete variable domain (other parts from reference TRBV5-4 and TRBJ2-1): ETGVTQSPTHLIKTRGQQVTLRCSSQSGHNTVSWYQQALGQGPQFIFQYYREEENGRGNFPPRFSGLQFPNYSSELNVNALELDDSALYLCASSLDRGTYNEQFFGPGTRLTVL.

This chain links TRBV30 with TRBJ1-5; tentative D call: TRBD1 (6 bases). The CDR3 contains 12 residues. Germline CDR1 GTSNPN, CDR2 SVGIG (reference sequence). The V end lost 4 bases, the J end lost 7 bases, and 11 bases lay between the germline ends. CDR3 sequence reads: CAWKGGGQPQHF. As DNA, the CDR3 is TGTGCCTGGAAAGGGGGGGGGCAGCCCCAGCATTTT.